Listed here are 5 T cell receptor beta chains from one sample, sequenced in a study of cytomegalovirus exposure and HLA in healthy donors. Vbeta (60) and Jbeta (13) primers were used in the PCR. Data came from immunoSEQ multiplex PCR; TCRdb stores just in-frame clones and leaves some out. The sample has 100,000 to 150,000 clones; approximately 84% are singletons. The sample was PBMCs. These TCRs come from a woman in her forties in good health and CMV-seronegative.

The rearrangement uses TRBV6-1 and TRBJ1-2, with D tentatively TRBD1 (6 bases). Trimming removed 0 bases from V and 8 bases from J, with 22 bases in between. The CDR3 is 17 residues long. From germline, CDR1 is MNHNS and CDR2 SASEGT. The CDR3 is CASSEARSRGSVRGYTF. The CDR3 nucleotides are TGTGCCAGCAGTGAAGCGCGGTCCAGGGGATCGGTGCGGGGCTACACCTTC.

This clone has more than one count but fewer than ten. As DNA, the CDR3 is TGTGCCAGTAGCCCAATGGACACCTCTTATCAGCCCCAGCATTTT. Its protein is CASSPMDTSYQPQHF. The chain uses TRBV19 and TRBJ1-5; TRBD1 might be the D (5 bases). Germline V gives CDR1 LNHDA, CDR2 SQIVND (reference sequence). The CDR3 totals 15 residues. Between the trimmed V and J ends, which lost 6 bases and 5 bases, there was a span of 17 bases.

As DNA, the CDR3 is TGCGCCAGCAGGGGACGGGAGTTGGACACCGGGGAGCTGTTTTTT. Its translation: CASRGRELDTGELFF. The rearrangement uses TRBV5-1 and TRBJ2-2, with D tentatively TRBD2 (6 bases). The CDR3 contains 15 residues. CDR1 and CDR2 (germline): SGHRS, YFSETQ. The V end was cut by 5 bases, the J end by 3 bases, with 14 bases between. The entire variable domain, with the rest obtained from reference TRBV5-1 and TRBJ2-2, is as follows: KAGVTQTPRYLIKTRGQQVTLSCSPISGHRSVSWYQQTPGQGLQFLFEYFSETQRNKGNFPGRFSGRQFSNSRSEMNVSTLELGDSALYLCASRGRELDTGELFFGEGSRLTVL.

The rearrangement uses TRBV5-5 and TRBJ2-5; the match to TRBD1 covers 9 bases. With V trimmed by 4 bases and J by 4 bases, 11 bases remained unmatched. Germline lookup yields CDR1 SGHKS and CDR2 YYEKEE (reference sequence). This CDR3 contains 16 residues. Written as DNA, the CDR3 is TGTGCCAGCAGCGCCGGCCCCGGGACAGGGACAGAGACCCAGTACTTC. It yields the protein CASSAGPGTGTETQYF.

This clone was observed once. This chain's CDR3 is CASSSPSGGHNEQFF. The DNA of the CDR3 is TGTGCCAGCAGTTCACCTAGCGGAGGGCACAATGAGCAGTTCTTC. The chain links TRBV6-1 to TRBJ2-1, with TRBD2 matching over 7 bases. The CDR3 spans 15 residues. The junction had 9 bases not matched to a gene; V was cut back by 5 bases and J by 5 bases. The germline V gene has CDR1 MNHNS and CDR2 SASEGT.